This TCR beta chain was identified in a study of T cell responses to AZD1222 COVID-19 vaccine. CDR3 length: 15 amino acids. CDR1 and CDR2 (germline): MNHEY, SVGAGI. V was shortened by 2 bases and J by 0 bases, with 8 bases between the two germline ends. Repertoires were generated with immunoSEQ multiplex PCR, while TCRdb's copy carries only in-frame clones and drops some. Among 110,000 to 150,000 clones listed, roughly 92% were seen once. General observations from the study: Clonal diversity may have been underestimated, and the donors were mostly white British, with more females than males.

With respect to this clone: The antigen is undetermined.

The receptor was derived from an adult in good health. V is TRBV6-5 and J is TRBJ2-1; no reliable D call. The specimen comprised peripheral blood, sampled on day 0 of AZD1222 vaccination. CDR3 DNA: TGTGCCAGCAGTTACGGTGGGGACTCCTACAATGAGCAGTTCTTC. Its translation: CASSYGGDSYNEQFF.